This passage covers 4 T cell receptor beta chains from one sample sequenced in a study of T-cell memory formation after mild COVID-19. TCRdb reprocessed the 5' RACE reads with MiXCR, giving one entry per CDR3 protein. The sample includes approximately 99,000 distinct CDR3 sequences, roughly a sixth seen only once; the top ten take around 5.1%. Sequencing input: PBMCs or a T cell subset sorted from them (not recorded which). All receptors come from a man between 18 and 29 years old who had mild COVID-19 (a few samples of this study predate the infection). Cell type and time point are not known.

V gene TRBV6-6 combines with J gene TRBJ2-7, with D possibly being TRBD1 or TRBD2 (5 bases each). V lost 8 bases, J lost 0 bases, and 8 bases lay in between. CDR1 is MNHNY, CDR2 SVGAGI, per germline (reference sequence). CDR3 length equals 12 residues. CDR3 region: CASGGSSYEQYF. Here the CDR3 DNA reads TGTGCCAGCGGGGGTAGCTCCTACGAGCAGTACTTC.

This clonotype was found a few times. The chain carries TRBV11-2 and TRBJ1-1; 7 bases match TRBD1. The trim removed 3 bases at V and 1 base at J, leaving 11 bases unmatched. The CDR3 is 17 residues long. In germline, CDR1 is SGHAT, CDR2 FQNNGV. The CDR3 DNA reads TGTGCCAGCAGCTTCAACAGGGGACGTGAGCAGAACACTGAAGCTTTCTTT. Protein: CASSFNRGREQNTEAFF.

This clonotype was seen a few times. The chain recombines TRBV7-2 with TRBJ2-5; D gene ambiguous. Trimming cost V 9 bases and J 3 bases, with 17 bases left between them. The germline gives CDR1 SGHTA, CDR2 FQGNSA. The CDR3 length is 14 residues. CDR3: CASHLGNPKETQYF. The CDR3 nucleotides are TGTGCCAGTCACCTAGGCAACCCAAAAGAGACCCAGTACTTC.

This clonotype was detected a few times. The chain couples TRBV27 to TRBJ2-5; D is uncertain. This CDR3 region has 13 residues. The V end lost 7 bases, the J end lost 5 bases, and 14 bases lay between the germline ends. Germline loops: CDR1 MNHEY, CDR2 SMNVEV (reference sequence). This CDR3 is CASTLGTRETQYF. In nucleotides, the CDR3 is TGTGCCAGCACTCTGGGAACACGGGAGACCCAGTACTTC.